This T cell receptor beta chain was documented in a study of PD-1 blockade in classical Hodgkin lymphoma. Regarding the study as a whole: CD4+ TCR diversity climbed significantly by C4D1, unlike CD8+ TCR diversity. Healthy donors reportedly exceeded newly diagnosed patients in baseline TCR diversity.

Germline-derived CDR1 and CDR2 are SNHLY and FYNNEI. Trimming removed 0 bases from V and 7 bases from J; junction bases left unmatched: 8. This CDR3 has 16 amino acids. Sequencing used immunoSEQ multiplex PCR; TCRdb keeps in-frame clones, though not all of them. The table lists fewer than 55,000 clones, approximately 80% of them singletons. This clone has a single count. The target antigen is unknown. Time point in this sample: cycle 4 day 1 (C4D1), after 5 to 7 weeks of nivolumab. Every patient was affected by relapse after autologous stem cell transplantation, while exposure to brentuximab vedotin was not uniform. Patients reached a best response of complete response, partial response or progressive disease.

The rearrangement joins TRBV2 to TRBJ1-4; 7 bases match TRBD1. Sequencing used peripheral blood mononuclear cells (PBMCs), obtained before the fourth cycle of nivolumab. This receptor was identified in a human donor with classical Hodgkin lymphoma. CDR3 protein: CASSEAKIGQAEKLFF. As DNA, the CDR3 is TGTGCCAGCAGTGAAGCGAAAATTGGACAGGCTGAAAAACTGTTTTTT.